These T cell receptor beta chains were read from a single sample in a study of early stage breast cancer tumors. Sequenced by immunoSEQ multiplex PCR; TCRdb stores in-frame clones only, minus some. The sample holds 20,000 to 25,000 clones, roughly 64% seen once. Sequencing used breast tumor tissue. The receptors shown here come from a person in their sixties with breast cancer. Each CDR3 is given with its conserved first and last residue. D genes are given only for firm matches. Expanded clones get a size class; other rows say once, few or many, or leave the size out.

v_gene,j_gene,abundance,d_gene,CDR3nt,CDR3aa
TRBV30,TRBJ1-2,.,.,TGTGCCTGGAGTTCGACAGACAATTATGGCTACACCTTC,CAWSSTDNYGYTF
TRBV19,TRBJ1-2,few,TRBD1,TGTGCCACGCACCCGTCCCCCGGGACAGGGGGCTCTGGAGGCTATGGCTACACCTTC,CATHPSPGTGGSGGYGYTF
TRBV19,TRBJ2-2,few,TRBD2,TGTGCCAGTAGCAGACTAGCGGGAAACTGGGGGACCGGGGAGCTGTTTTTT,CASSRLAGNWGTGELFF
TRBV7-9,TRBJ1-1,.,.,TGTGCCAGCAGCTTGCGGGTGACTGAAGCTTTCTTT,CASSLRVTEAFF
TRBV6-6,TRBJ1-1,.,TRBD1,TGTGCCAACTCACGCCAGGGGGGAGTGAACACTGAAGCTTTCTTT,CANSRQGGVNTEAFF
TRBV30,TRBJ1-1,.,.,TGTGCCTGGGGAACAGGGACGGGACGGAACACTGAAGCTTTCTTT,CAWGTGTGRNTEAFF
TRBV7-9,TRBJ2-2,.,TRBD1,TGTGCCAGCAGCAATCTCGGGACAGGGGGCACCGGGGAGCTGTTTTTT,CASSNLGTGGTGELFF
TRBV11-3,TRBJ2-2,.,.,TGTGCCAGCAGCTTAGATAATGGAGGCACCGGGGAGCTGTTTTTT,CASSLDNGGTGELFF
TRBV10-3,TRBJ2-7,.,.,TGTGCCATCAGTGATACTGGGCAACGGGGGTTTGAGCAGTACTTC,CAISDTGQRGFEQYF
TRBV5-4,TRBJ2-2,.,.,TGTGCCAGCAGCTTGGGGCAGGGTGGGGCCGGGGAGCTGTTTTTT,CASSLGQGGAGELFF
TRBV27,TRBJ1-5,.,TRBD1,TGTGCCAGCAGTTCACACCAGGGACAGGGATCGGGTCAGCCCCAGCATTTT,CASSSHQGQGSGQPQHF
TRBV11-2,TRBJ2-3,few,.,TGTGCCAGCAGCCCAAACTGGGGAGGAGATACGCAGTATTTT,CASSPNWGGDTQYF
TRBV5-4,TRBJ2-5,.,TRBD2,TGTGCCAGCAGCATGGCAGGACTAGCGTTTGGGGAGACCCAGTACTTC,CASSMAGLAFGETQYF
TRBV5-1,TRBJ2-2,.,.,TGCGCCAGCGGCGGGGCAGCGGCCGACACCGGGGAGCTGTTTTTT,CASGGAAADTGELFF
TRBV9,TRBJ2-1,.,TRBD1,TGTGCCAGCAGCATCGCCGGGACAGGGGGCTATTATGAGCAGTTCTTC,CASSIAGTGGYYEQFF
TRBV7-9,TRBJ2-2,.,.,TGTGCCAGCAGCTTAGTTACAGTTAACACCGGGGAGCTGTTTTTT,CASSLVTVNTGELFF
TRBV7-2,TRBJ2-1,.,TRBD2,TGTGCCAGCAGCTTAGTAGGGACTAGCGGATACAATGAGCAGTTCTTC,CASSLVGTSGYNEQFF
TRBV27,TRBJ1-4,few,.,TGTGCCAGCAGTTCGACAGAATTGGGGAATGAAAAACTGTTTTTT,CASSSTELGNEKLFF
TRBV27,TRBJ2-6,once,TRBD1,TGTGCCAGCAGTCTCCGGGACAGGGGGCCTGGGGCCAACGTCCTGACTTTC,CASSLRDRGPGANVLTF
TRBV7-2,TRBJ1-5,.,.,TGTGCCAGCAGCTTAGAAAGGGGGTTCTATCAGCCCCAGCATTTT,CASSLERGFYQPQHF
TRBV5-4,TRBJ2-3,.,TRBD2,TGTGCCAGCAGCTTTTTAGCGGGGACTGGCACAGATACGCAGTATTTT,CASSFLAGTGTDTQYF
TRBV4-1,TRBJ1-4,.,TRBD1,TGCGCCAGCAGCCAAGACAGGGGGAAGGAGGAGGTGGGGGGAGTCGAAAAACTGTTTTTT,CASSQDRGKEEVGGVEKLFF
TRBV5-4,TRBJ1-3,.,TRBD1,TGTGCCAGCAGCTCCCGGGCGCAGGGGGCGCTTGGAAACACCATATATTTT,CASSSRAQGALGNTIYF
TRBV30,TRBJ2-5,.,.,TGTGCCTGGAGTCCAGGCCGACAGCTAGAGACCCAGTACTTC,CAWSPGRQLETQYF
TRBV29-1,TRBJ1-1,once,TRBD1,TGCAGCGCCCGACAGGGGGAATGGGCTTTCTTT,CSARQGEWAFF
TRBV5-5,TRBJ2-3,.,.,TGTGCCAGCAGCTCGATTTTGGGTCGAGCGCGCACGCAGTATTTT,CASSSILGRARTQYF
TRBV19,TRBJ1-5,.,.,TGTGCCAGTAGGCCGGGACATTATAGCAATCAGCCCCAGCATTTT,CASRPGHYSNQPQHF